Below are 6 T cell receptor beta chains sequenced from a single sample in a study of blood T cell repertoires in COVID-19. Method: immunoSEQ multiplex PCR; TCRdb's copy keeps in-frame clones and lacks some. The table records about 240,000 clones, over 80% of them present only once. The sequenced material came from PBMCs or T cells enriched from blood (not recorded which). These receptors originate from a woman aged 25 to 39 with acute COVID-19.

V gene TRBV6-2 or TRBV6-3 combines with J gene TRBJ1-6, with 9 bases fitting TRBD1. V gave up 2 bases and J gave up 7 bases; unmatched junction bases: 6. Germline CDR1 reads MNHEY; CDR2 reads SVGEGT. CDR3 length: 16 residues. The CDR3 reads CASSYPTGGINSPLHF. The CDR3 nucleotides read TGTGCCAGCAGTTACCCGACAGGGGGTATCAATTCACCCCTCCACTTT.

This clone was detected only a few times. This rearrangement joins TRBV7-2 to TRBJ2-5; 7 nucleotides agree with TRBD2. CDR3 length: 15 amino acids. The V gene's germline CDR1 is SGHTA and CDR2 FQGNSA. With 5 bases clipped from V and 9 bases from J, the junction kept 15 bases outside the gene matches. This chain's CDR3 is CASSLGGVPLWAQYF. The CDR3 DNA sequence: TGTGCCAGCAGCCTGGGGGGGGTCCCCTTGTGGGCCCAGTACTTC.

Here the CDR3 reads CASSSSTGPNSPLHF. The CDR3 DNA follows: TGCGCCAGCAGCTCCTCGACAGGTCCTAATTCACCCCTCCACTTT. The V and J genes are TRBV5-1 and TRBJ1-6, with TRBD1 as a possible D gene (6 bases). This CDR3 has 15 amino acids. Germline V gene data show CDR1 as SGHRS and CDR2 as YFSETQ. The V end lost 3 bases, the J end lost 6 bases, and 13 bases lay between the germline ends.

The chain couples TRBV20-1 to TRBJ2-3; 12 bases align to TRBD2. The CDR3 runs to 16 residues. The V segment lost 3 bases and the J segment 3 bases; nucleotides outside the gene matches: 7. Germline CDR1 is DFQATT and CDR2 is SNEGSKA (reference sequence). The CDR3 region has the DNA TGCAGTGCTAGTGAGTCTAGCGGGGGGGGGACAGATACGCAGTATTTT. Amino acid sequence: CSASESSGGGTDTQYF.

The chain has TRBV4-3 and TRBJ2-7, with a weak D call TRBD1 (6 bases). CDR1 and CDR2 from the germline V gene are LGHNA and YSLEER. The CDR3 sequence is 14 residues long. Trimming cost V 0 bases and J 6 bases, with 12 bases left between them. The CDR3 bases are TGCGCCAGCAGCCAAGAGGAGACAGGCTCCGAGCAGTACTTC. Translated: CASSQEETGSEQYF.

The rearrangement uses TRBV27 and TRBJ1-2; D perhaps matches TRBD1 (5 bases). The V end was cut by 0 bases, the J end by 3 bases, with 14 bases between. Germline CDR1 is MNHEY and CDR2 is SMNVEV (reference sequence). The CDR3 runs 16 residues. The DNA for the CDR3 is TGTGCCAGCAGTTTATCGATTGGAGGGACGGACTATGGCTACACCTTC. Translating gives CASSLSIGGTDYGYTF.